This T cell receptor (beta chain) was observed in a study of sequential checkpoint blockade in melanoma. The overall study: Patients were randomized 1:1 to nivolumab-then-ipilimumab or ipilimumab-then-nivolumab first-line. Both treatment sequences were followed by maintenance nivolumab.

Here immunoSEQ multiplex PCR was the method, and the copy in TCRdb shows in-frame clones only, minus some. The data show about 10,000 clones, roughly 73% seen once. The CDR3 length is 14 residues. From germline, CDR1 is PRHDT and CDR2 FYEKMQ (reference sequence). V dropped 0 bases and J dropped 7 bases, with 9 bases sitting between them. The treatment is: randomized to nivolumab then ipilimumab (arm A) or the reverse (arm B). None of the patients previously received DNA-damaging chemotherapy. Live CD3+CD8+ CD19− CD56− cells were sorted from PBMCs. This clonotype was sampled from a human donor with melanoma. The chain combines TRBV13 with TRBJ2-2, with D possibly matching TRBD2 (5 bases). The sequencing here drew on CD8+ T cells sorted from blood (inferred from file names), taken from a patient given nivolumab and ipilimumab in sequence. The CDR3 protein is CASSLGLAGGELFF. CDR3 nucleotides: TGTGCCAGCAGCTTAGGCCTGGCGGGCGGGGAGCTGTTTTTT.